This T cell receptor beta chain was documented in a study of T cells in Graves' hyperthyroidism and ophthalmopathy (dated by TCRdb to between 2017 and 2020). Notes on the research overall: Peripheral blood samples were taken at the time of initial diagnosis, prior to any treatment. To identify distinguishing TCR V-J signatures, a discovery cohort of around 100 patients was used, comprising some 43 with Graves' ophthalmopathy and 57 with stable Graves' hyperthyroidism. Prospective prediction of ophthalmopathy was tested in an independent validation cohort of 18 to 20 hyperthyroidism patients and around 16 patients who later progressed to ophthalmopathy. The 100 discovery patients were divided at random into training and test sets in a 7:3 ratio. The study also compared thyroid tissue and blood T-cell repertoires from about 6 Graves' hyperthyroidism patients. After blood sampling, hyperthyroidism patients were treated with methimazole at a starting dose of 30 mg daily, and ophthalmopathy patients were treated with high-dose intravenous methylprednisolone. The paper describes TCR Vbeta CDR3 sequencing of 120 to 150 peripheral blood samples, made up of 43 ophthalmopathy patients, 70 to 80 hyperthyroidism patients and roughly 17 progressor patients. The study at large found these results: Blood samples also contained most of the expanded thyroid clonotypes (frequency above 0.001), which suggests that blood repertoires may reflect thyroid immune responses. Sample size was not statistically predetermined, and investigators were not blinded to group allocation. In cross-validation, a model built on a 13 V-J signature told ophthalmopathy apart from stable hyperthyroidism with under 90% sensitivity and 81% to 82% specificity, and in testing the same model reached 80%/75%. In validation, progression to ophthalmopathy was predicted by the model with 70% to 71% sensitivity and around 76% specificity, a median of roughly 6 months before onset.

Ophthalmopathy patients had moderately to severely active disease, with a Clinical Activity Score of 3 or more, a NOSPECS grade of 4 or more, and a disease duration of less than 3 months. Exclusion was applied to patients with uncontrolled infections, other autoimmune diseases, pregnancy or lactation. Diagnoses were based on clinical symptoms, serum thyroxine and TRAb, thyroid ultrasound and orbital computed tomography. Ficoll-Paque density gradient centrifugation was used to isolate PBMCs from about 9.4 ml of fresh peripheral blood. Trizol reagent was used to extract total RNA, and RNA quality was then checked on an Agilent 2100 Bioanalyzer. CDR1 and CDR2 are read off the germline V gene (reference sequence) as PRHDT and FYEKMQ. The CDR3 runs 15 amino acids, cysteine and phenylalanine included. Of the read, only the CDR3 DNA is kept; its 45 bases are in frame from base 1. Trimming takes 2 bases from V and 1 base from J, and the germline ends sit 11 bases apart.

Amplification of TCR beta CDR3 regions was carried out from RNA transcripts. For the first round of RT-PCR on the TCR CDR3, the HTBI primer set was used together with the Qiagen OneStep RT-PCR kit. Libraries were constructed in a second round of multiplex PCR, after which size selection and purification were carried out. The libraries were sequenced on an Illumina HiSeq2000 using paired-end 100 bp reads. The paper's processing steps were these. SOAPnuke was used to process the raw data, with reads discarded if the reads contained adapters or uncalled bases, had a mean Phred below 15, or lacked an exact constant-primer or identifier match. High-quality paired reads were merged with COPE v1.2.5, and unique nucleotide sequences were defined as clonotypes. MiTCR v1.1 was used to align clonotypes to the IMGT TRBV, TRBD and TRBJ reference segments. The analysis was restricted to V-J combinations with a frequency above 0.0001, which together covered roughly 99% of the repertoires. A TCS score was defined as the ratio of F50 (clonal expansion) to E x V (chaos), with BLOSUM62-based TCRdist applied between CDR3 peptides within each V-J. Welch's t-statistics and random forest reduced 500 to 650 V-J features to some 14, which were used in a naive Bayes classifier (R e1071). The Morisita-Horn index was used to measure how similar the thyroid and blood repertoires were. The public reads were reprocessed in TCRdb via fastp at Q25 and MiXCR, keeping in-frame beta chains. When rows share a CDR3 protein, they turn into one entry using the most common DNA and genes. The authors' filters were not applied to this entry. The sample has more than 500,000 distinct CDR3 sequences on record, roughly 14% of them singletons. About 4.5% of the sample rests with the top ten.

This clonotype was counted a few times. Its specific antigen is unknown. No qualities accompany the bases; no much larger clone lies one base away. This sequence uses TRBV13 and TRBJ1-1; the D gene remains uncertain. The TCR sequence derives from a woman aged 40 to 50 with Graves' ophthalmopathy. Sequenced: blood. For the CDR3, the sequence is CASSLWAVPNTEAFF. The DNA sequence reads TGTGCCAGCAGCTTATGGGCAGTACCGAACACTGAAGCTTTCTTT.